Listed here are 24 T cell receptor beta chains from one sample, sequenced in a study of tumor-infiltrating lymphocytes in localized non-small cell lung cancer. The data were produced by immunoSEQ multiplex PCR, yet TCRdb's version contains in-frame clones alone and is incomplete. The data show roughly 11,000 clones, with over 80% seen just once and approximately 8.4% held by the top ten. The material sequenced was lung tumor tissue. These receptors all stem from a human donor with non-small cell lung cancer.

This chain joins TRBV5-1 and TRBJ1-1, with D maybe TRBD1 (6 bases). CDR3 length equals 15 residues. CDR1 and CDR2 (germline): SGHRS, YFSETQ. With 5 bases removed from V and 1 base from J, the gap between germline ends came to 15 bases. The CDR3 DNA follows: TGCGCCAGCAGGGGGAGGGTGACAGGGAACACTGAAGCTTTCTTT. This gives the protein CASRGRVTGNTEAFF.

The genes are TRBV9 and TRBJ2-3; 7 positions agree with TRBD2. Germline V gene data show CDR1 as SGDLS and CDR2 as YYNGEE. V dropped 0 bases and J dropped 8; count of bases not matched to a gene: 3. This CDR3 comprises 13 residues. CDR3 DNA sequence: TGTGCCAGCAGCGTAGACTGGGGGGGTACGCAGTATTTT. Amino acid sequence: CASSVDWGGTQYF. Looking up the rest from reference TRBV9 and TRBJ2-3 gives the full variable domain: DSGVTQTPKHLITATGQRVTLRCSPRSGDLSVYWYQQSLDQGLQFLIQYYNGEERAKGNILERFSAQQFPDLHSELNLSSLELGDSALYFCASSVDWGGTQYFGPGTRLTVL.

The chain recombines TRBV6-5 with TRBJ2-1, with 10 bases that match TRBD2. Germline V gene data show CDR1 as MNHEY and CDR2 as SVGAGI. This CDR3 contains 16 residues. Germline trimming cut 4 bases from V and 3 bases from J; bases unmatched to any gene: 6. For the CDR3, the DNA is TGTGCCAGCAGTTTCTTAGCGGGGGGCCGCTACAATGAGCAGTTCTTC. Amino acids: CASSFLAGGRYNEQFF.

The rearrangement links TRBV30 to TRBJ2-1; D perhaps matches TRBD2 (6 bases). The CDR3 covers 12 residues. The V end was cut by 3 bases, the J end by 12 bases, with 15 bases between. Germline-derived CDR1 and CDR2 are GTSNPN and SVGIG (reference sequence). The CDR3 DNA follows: TGTGCCTGGAGCACTAAAGGAGGGGTGCAGTTCTTC. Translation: CAWSTKGGVQFF.

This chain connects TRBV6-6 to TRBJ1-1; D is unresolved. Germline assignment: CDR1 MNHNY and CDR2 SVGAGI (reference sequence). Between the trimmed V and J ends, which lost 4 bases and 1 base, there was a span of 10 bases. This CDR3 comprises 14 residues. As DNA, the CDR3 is TGTGCCAGCAGTTTCAACGGGTGGAACACTGAAGCTTTCTTT. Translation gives CASSFNGWNTEAFF.

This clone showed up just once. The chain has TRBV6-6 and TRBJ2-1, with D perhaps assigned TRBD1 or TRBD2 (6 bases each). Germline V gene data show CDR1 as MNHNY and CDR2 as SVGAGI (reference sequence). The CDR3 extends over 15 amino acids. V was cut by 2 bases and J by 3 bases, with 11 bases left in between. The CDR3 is CASSYGGPNYNEQFF. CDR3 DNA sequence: TGTGCCAGCAGTTACGGGGGGCCGAACTACAATGAGCAGTTCTTC.

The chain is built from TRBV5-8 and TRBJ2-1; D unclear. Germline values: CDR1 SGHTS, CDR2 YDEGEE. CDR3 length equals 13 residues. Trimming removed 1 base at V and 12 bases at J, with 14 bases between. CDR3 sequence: CASSLRSWQSQFF. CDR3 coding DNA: TGTGCCAGCAGCTTGCGGAGTTGGCAATCGCAGTTCTTC.

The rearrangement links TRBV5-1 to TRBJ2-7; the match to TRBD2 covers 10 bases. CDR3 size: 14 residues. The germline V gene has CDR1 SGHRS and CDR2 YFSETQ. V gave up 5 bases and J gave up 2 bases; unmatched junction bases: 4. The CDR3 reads CASSWTSGPYEQYF. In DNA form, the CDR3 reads TGCGCCAGCAGTTGGACTAGCGGCCCCTACGAGCAGTACTTC. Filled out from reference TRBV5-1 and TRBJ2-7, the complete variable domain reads KAGVTQTPRYLIKTRGQQVTLSCSPISGHRSVSWYQQTPGQGLQFLFEYFSETQRNKGNFPGRFSGRQFSNSRSEMNVSTLELGDSALYLCASSWTSGPYEQYFGPGTRLTVT.

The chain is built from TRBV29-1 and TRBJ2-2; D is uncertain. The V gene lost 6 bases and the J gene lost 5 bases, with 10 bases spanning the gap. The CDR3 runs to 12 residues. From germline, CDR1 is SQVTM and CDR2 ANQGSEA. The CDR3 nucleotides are TGCAGCGTCCTCAGTAGGACCGGGGAGCTGTTTTTT. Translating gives CSVLSRTGELFF.

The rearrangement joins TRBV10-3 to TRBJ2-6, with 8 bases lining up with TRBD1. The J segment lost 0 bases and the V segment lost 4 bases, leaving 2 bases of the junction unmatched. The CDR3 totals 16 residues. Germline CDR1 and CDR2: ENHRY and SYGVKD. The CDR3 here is CAISAGGSSGANVLTF. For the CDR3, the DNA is TGTGCCATCAGTGCAGGGGGCTCCTCTGGGGCCAACGTCCTGACTTTC.

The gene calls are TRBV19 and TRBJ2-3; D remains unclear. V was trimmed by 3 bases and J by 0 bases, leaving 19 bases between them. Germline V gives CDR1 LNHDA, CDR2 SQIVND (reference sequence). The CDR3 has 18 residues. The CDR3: CASSMGRTGSTSTDTQYF. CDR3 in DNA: TGTGCCAGTAGTATGGGAAGAACGGGCAGCACTAGCACAGATACGCAGTATTTT. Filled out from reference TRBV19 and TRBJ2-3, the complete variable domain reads DGGITQSPKYLFRKEGQNVTLSCEQNLNHDAMYWYRQDPGQGLRLIYYSQIVNDFQKGDIAEGYSVSREKKESFPLTVTSAQKNPTAFYLCASSMGRTGSTSTDTQYFGPGTRLTVL.

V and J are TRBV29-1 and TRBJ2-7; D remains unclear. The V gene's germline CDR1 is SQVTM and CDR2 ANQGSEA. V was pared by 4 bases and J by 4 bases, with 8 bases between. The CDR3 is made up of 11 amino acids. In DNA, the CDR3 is TGCAGCGTTGTGGTTGCGTACGAGCAGTACTTC. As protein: CSVVVAYEQYF.

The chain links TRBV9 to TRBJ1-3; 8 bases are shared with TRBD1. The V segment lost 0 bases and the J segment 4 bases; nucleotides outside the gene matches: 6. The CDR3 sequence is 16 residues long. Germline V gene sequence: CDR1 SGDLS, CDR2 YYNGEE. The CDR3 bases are TGTGCCAGCAGCGTAGCTACAGGGGGATCAGGAAACACCATATATTTT. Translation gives CASSVATGGSGNTIYF.

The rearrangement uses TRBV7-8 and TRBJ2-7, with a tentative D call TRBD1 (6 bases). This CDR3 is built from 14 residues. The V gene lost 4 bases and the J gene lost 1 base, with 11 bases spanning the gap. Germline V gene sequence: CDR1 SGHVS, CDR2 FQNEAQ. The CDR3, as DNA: TGTGCCAGCAGCTACCGGGACACATCCTACGAGCAGTACTTC. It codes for CASSYRDTSYEQYF.

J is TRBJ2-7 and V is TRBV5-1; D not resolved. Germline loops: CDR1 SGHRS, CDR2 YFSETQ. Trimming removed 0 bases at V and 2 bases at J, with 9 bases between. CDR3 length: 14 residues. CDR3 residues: CASSLGVSTYEQYF. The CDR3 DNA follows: TGCGCCAGCAGCTTGGGGGTCAGTACCTACGAGCAGTACTTC.

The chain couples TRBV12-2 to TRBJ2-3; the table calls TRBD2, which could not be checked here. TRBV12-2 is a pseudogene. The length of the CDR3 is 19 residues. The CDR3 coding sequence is TGTGCAAGTCGCTTATCGTGGGCCAGGAATAGCGGGGGGGAGGATACGCAGTATTTT. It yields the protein CASRLSWARNSGGEDTQYF.

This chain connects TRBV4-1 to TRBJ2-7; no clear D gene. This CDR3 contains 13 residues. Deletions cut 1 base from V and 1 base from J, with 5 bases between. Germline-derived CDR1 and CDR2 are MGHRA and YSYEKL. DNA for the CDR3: TGCGCCAGCAGCCAAGGTTCTTCCTACGAGCAGTACTTC. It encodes CASSQGSSYEQYF.

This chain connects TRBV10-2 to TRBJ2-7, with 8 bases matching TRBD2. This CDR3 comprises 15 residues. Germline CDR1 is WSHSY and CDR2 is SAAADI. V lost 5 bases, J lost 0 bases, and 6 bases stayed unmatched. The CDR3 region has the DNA TGCGCCAGCAGTCTTTGGGCGGGGGGCTCCTACGAGCAGTACTTC. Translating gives CASSLWAGGSYEQYF.

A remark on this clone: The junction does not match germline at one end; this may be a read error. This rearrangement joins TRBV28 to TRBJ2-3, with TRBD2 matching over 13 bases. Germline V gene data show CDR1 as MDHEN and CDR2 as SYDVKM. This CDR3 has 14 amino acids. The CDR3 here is CASSFRTSGGPNLF. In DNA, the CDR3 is TGTGCCAGCAGTTTCAGGACTAGCGGGGGCCCCAACCTTTTT.

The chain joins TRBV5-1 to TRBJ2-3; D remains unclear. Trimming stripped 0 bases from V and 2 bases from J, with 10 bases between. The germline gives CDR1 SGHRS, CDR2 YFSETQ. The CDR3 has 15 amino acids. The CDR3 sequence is CASSLVPGHTDTQYF. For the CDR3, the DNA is TGCGCCAGCAGCTTGGTACCCGGCCACACAGATACGCAGTATTTT.

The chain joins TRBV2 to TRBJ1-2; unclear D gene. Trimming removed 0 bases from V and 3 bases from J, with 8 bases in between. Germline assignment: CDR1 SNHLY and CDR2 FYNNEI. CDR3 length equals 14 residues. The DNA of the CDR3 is TGTGCCAGCAGTGAAGCGCGCACAGACTATGGCTACACCTTC. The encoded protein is CASSEARTDYGYTF.

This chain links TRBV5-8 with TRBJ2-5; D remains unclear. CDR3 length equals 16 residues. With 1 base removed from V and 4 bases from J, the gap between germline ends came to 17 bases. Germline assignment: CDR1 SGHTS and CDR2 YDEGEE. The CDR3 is CASSLSLGNDGETQYF. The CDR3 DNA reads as TGTGCCAGCAGCTTGTCACTGGGAAATGATGGAGAGACCCAGTACTTC.

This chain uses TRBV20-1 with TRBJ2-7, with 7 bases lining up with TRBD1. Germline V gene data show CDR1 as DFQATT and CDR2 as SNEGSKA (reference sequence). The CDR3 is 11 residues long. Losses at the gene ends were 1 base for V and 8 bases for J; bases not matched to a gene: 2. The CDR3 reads CSARGGQQQYF. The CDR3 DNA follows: TGCAGTGCTAGAGGGGGACAGCAGCAGTACTTC.

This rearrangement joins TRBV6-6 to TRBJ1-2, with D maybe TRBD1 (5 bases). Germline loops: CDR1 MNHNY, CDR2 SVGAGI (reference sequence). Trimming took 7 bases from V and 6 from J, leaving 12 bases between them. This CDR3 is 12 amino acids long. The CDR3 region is CASNAPGDGYTF. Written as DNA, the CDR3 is TGTGCCAGCAATGCCCCGGGGGATGGCTACACCTTC.